This TCR beta chain was identified in a study of CD8 T cells in Susac syndrome (dated by TCRdb to the late 2010s). Looking at the study overall: Of the Susac syndrome patients who were sequenced, eight were in clinical remission while about six had clinically active disease. Whether CD8+ T cell activation and differentiation in Susac syndrome was antigen driven was tested using repertoire sequencing. Susac syndrome patients were therapy-naive, on corticosteroids (some also receiving IVIg), or on IVIg alone at blood withdrawal.

High-throughput TCR beta sequencing profiled peripheral blood CD8+ and CD4+ T cells from healthy donors, Susac syndrome patients and multiple sclerosis patients. Susac syndrome patients met recently defined diagnostic criteria for definite or probable disease. CD8+ TEMRA cells were enriched by FACS, while bulk CD8+ and CD4+ T cells were purified by magnetic negative isolation. Blood was collected in EDTA tubes and processed within 24 hours, with PBMCs isolated through density gradient centrifugation. PBMCs intended for TCR sequencing were cryopreserved in liquid nitrogen and thawed later in a water bath at 37 degrees C. The sorted or isolated CD4+, CD8+ and CD8+ TEMRA cells reached a purity of at least 90%. RNA was extracted with the RNeasy kit and about 0.45 to 1 ug was reverse transcribed using random hexamers. The immunoSEQ multiplex PCR assay, which covers 54 Vbeta and 13 Jbeta segments, was used to amplify TCR beta CDR3 regions. Bias from PCR amplification was corrected by using a synthetic template baseline for primer optimization and for computational correction. The published analysis was carried out like this. Reads were annotated to V, D and J genes per IMGT and analyzed with immunoSEQ Analyzer, keeping only productive sequences. Clonality was computed as one minus Shannon entropy normalized by log2 of the number of productive unique sequences. Public and private clones were assessed among the 100 most prevalent clones of each patient and control. Clones were defined as Susac-specific if absent from the healthy and MS cohorts, from 1052 published viral clones and from other ImmuneACCESS disease sequences. In TCRdb, the public reads were trimmed at Q25 with fastp and aligned with MiXCR, with productive beta chains retained. CDR3 protein sequences are deduplicated, and each keeps its most common genes and DNA. The V and J calls and clone size are TCRdb's, not the authors'. This sample comprises 200,000 to 250,000 distinct CDR3 sequences, about 95% of them detected only once. Over 0.15% of the sample lies in the top ten.

Broader findings and caveats from the paper: The study acknowledged that relatively few individuals were included in the TCR sequencing and HLA analysis. In the CD4+ T cell repertoire of Susac syndrome patients, clonal expansion was not detected.

With regard to this clonotype: This clone's antigen is unknown. No much larger clone exists at a distance of one base, and base qualities are not known.

The receptor was derived from a human donor with Susac syndrome. Sequencing used CD4+ T cells from PBMCs.

CDR3 region: CAISLADGTDTQYF. The nucleotide sequence reads as follows: TGTGCCATCAGTCTCGCGGATGGCACAGATACGCAGTATTTT. Here the chain combines TRBV10-3 and TRBJ2-3, with the D gene not clear enough to name. The CDR3, cysteine through phenylalanine, is 14 amino acids long. Kept here is only the CDR3 DNA, which spans 42 bases and is read in frame from base 1. The germline V gene specifies ENHRY as CDR1 and SYGVKD as CDR2. Trimming costs V 5 bases and J 1 base, and their ends lie 10 bases apart.